Below, one T cell receptor beta chain is given with its context. Its antigen is unknown. The PCR made use of 60 Vbeta and 13 Jbeta primers. Method: immunoSEQ multiplex PCR; TCRdb's copy keeps in-frame clones and lacks some. The repertoire holds 200,000 to 250,000 clones, with around 88% as singletons. Per germline, CDR1 SGHNT and CDR2 YYREEE (reference sequence). The CDR3 spans 15 residues. With 4 bases removed from V and 1 base from J, the gap between germline ends came to 13 bases. These data originate in a study of cytomegalovirus exposure and HLA in healthy donors. Overall study results and limits: Later analysis identified a missense DCLRE1C variant that was linked to TCR beta V- and J-gene trimming.

This sequence originates from a woman younger than 30 in good health and CMV-seronegative. The sequencing input was PBMCs. The rearrangement joins TRBV5-4 to TRBJ2-3; maybe TRBD2 (6 bases). The CDR3 region has the DNA TGTGCCAGCAGCCCGGGGACTGACCGCACAGATACGCAGTATTTT. It codes for CASSPGTDRTDTQYF.